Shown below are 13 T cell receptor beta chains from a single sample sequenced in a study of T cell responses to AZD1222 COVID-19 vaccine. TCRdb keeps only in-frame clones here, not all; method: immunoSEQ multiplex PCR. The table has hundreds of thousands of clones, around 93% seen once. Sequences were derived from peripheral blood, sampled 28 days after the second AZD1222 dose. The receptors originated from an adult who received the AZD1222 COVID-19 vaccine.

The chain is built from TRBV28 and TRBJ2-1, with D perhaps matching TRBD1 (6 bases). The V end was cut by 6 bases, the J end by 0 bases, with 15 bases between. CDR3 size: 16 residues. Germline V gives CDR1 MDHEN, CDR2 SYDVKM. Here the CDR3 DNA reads TGTGCCAGCAGCCCTTCCGGGACACTCTCCTACAATGAGCAGTTCTTC. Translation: CASSPSGTLSYNEQFF. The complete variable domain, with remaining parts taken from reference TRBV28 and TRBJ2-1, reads DVKVTQSSRYLVKRTGEKVFLECVQDMDHENMFWYRQDPGLGLRLIYFSYDVKMKEKGDIPEGYSVSREKKERFSLILESASTNQTSMYLCASSPSGTLSYNEQFFGPGTRLTVL.

CDR3 sequence (DNA): TGTGCCAGCAGCCAAATAACAGGGACTGAAAAACTGTTTTTT. It codes for CASSQITGTEKLFF. The V gene is TRBV28, the J gene TRBJ1-4, with D possibly matching TRBD1 (6 bases). This CDR3 has 14 amino acids. Germline assignment: CDR1 MDHEN and CDR2 SYDVKM. V was cut by 6 bases and J by 7 bases, with 15 bases left in between.

The CDR3 reads CASSFLAGTPETQYF. The CDR3 DNA reads as TGCGCCAGCAGCTTTCTAGCGGGGACCCCAGAGACCCAGTACTTC. This sequence joins TRBV5-1 and TRBJ2-5; 9 positions agree with TRBD2. J lost 4 bases, V lost 2 bases, and 6 bases had no gene match. The germline V gene encodes CDR1 SGHRS and CDR2 YFSETQ. The CDR3 is 15 amino acids.

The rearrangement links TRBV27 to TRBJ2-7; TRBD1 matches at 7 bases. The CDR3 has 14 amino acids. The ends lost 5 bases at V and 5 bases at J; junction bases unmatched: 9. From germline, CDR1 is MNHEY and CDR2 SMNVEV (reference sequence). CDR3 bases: TGTGCCAGCAGTCCGTGGGACAGAAGAGACGAGCAGTACTTC. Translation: CASSPWDRRDEQYF.

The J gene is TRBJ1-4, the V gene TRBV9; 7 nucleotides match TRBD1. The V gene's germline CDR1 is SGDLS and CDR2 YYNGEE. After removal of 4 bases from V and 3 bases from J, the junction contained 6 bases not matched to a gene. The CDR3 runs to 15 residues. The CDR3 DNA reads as TGTGCCAGCAGCATTACAGGGGCTTCTAATGAAAAACTGTTTTTT. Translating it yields CASSITGASNEKLFF.

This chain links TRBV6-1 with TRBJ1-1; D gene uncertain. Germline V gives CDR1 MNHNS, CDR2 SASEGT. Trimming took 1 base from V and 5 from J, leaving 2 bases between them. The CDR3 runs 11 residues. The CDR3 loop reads CASSEETEAFF. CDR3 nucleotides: TGTGCCAGCAGTGAAGAAACTGAAGCTTTCTTT.

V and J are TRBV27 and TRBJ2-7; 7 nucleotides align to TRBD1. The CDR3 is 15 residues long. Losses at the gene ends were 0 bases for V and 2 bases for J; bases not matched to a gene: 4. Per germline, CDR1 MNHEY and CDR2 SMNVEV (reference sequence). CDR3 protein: CASSLSGGATYEQYF. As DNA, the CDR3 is TGTGCCAGCAGTTTATCAGGGGGCGCGACCTACGAGCAGTACTTC.

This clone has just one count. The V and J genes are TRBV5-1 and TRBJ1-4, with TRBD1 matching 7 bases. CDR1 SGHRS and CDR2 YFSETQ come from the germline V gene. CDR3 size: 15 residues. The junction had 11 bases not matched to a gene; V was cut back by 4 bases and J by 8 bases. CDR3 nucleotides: TGCGCCAGCAGCGCCGGCGACAGGGACTCCGAAAAACTGTTTTTT. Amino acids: CASSAGDRDSEKLFF.

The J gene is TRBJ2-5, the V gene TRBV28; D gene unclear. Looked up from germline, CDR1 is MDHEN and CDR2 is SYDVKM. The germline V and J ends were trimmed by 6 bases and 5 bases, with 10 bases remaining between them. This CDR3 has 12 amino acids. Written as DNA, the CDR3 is TGTGCCAGCAGGGCCGGGCTGGAGACCCAGTACTTC. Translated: CASRAGLETQYF.

For the CDR3, the DNA is TGTGCCAGCAGCTTTTTTGCAGCAAAAGGGGAAAAACTGTTTTTT. The encoded protein is CASSFFAAKGEKLFF. The V and J genes are TRBV5-4 and TRBJ1-4; no reliable D call. V lost 2 bases and J lost 8, with 16 bases in between. The CDR3 loop spans 15 amino acids. Germline CDR1 and CDR2: SGHNT and YYREEE (reference sequence).

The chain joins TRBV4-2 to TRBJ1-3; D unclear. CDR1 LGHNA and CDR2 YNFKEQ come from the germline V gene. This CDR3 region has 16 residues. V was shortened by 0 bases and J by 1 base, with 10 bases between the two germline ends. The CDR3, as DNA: TGTGCCAGCAGCCAAGAAGAGGGCAAATCTGGAAACACCATATATTTT. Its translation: CASSQEEGKSGNTIYF.

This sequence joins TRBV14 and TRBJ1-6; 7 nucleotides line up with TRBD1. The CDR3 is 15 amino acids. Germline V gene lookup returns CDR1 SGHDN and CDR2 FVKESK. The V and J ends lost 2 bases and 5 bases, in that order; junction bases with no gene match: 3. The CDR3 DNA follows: TGTGCCAGCAGCCAAACAGGGGCCAATAATTCACCCCTCCACTTT. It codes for CASSQTGANNSPLHF.

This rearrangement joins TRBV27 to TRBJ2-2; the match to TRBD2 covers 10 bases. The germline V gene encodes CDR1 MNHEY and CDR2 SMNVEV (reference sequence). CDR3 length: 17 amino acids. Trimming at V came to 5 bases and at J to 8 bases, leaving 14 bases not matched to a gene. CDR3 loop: CASSPLPGLARPGELFF. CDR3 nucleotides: TGTGCCAGCAGTCCTCTGCCGGGACTAGCGAGGCCAGGGGAGCTGTTTTTT.